This passage covers 17 T cell receptor beta chains from one sample sequenced in a study of blood T cell repertoires in COVID-19 (dated by TCRdb to 2018 to 2020). The method was the immunoSEQ multiplex PCR assay. TCRdb re-hosts the immuneACCESS table, in-frame sequences only. Its copies lack some clones; in the studies checked, an unresolved V gene accounts for under half of them, and the cause for the rest is not known. The sample table contains fewer than 250,000 clones; only one count was recorded for around 86% of them. Of the sample, 5% to 6% is held by the ten largest clones. Sequencing was carried out using peripheral blood. The receptors derive from an elderly woman with COVID-19, enrolled during active disease.

This clone was picked up one time. This chain uses TRBV30 with TRBJ2-5; a weak D match, TRBD2 (6 bases). The CDR3 is 13 residues long. V gave up 0 bases and J gave up 5 bases, with 10 bases separating them. Germline loops: CDR1 GTSNPN, CDR2 SVGIG (reference sequence). CDR3 region: CAWSVGGVETQYF. As DNA, the CDR3 is TGTGCCTGGAGTGTGGGCGGGGTGGAGACCCAGTACTTC.

A single count supports this clone. The chain couples TRBV4-2 to TRBJ2-2, with 9 positions matching TRBD2. This CDR3 is 21 amino acids long. Trimming removed 1 base from V and 1 base from J; junction bases left unmatched: 16. Per germline, CDR1 LGHNA and CDR2 YNFKEQ. This CDR3 reads CASSQAPTRSGGPRNTGELFF. In nucleotides, the CDR3 is TGTGCCAGCAGCCAAGCCCCCACTCGTAGCGGGGGCCCTAGGAACACCGGGGAGCTGTTTTTT.

The chain carries TRBV10-3 and TRBJ2-2; the match to TRBD1 covers 8 bases. Germline V gene lookup returns CDR1 ENHRY and CDR2 SYGVKD. There are 14 residues in the CDR3. V shed 10 bases and J 8 bases; nucleotides not matched to a gene: 12. The CDR3 coding sequence is TGTGCCACCGGGACAGGTGTCCCGGTAGGGGAGCTGTTTTTT. This translates into CATGTGVPVGELFF.

V usage is TRBV29-1 and J usage is TRBJ1-4; D is perhaps TRBD1 (6 bases). The CDR3 is 15 residues long. Trimming left V 4 bases short and J 0 bases short, with 12 bases between. Germline-derived CDR1 and CDR2 are SQVTM and ANQGSEA. CDR3 coding DNA: TGCAGCGTTGCGGGGGGGCCATCAACTAATGAAAAACTGTTTTTT. It translates to CSVAGGPSTNEKLFF. Drawing the rest from reference TRBV29-1 and TRBJ1-4, the complete variable domain is SAVISQKPSRDICQRGTSLTIQCQVDSQVTMMFWYRQQPGQSLTLIATANQGSEATYESGFVIDKFPISRPNLTFSTLTVSNMSPEDSSIYLCSVAGGPSTNEKLFFGSGTQLSVL.

The rearrangement uses TRBV5-1 and TRBJ1-1; no definite D call. The length of the CDR3 is 15 residues. The germline V gene has CDR1 SGHRS and CDR2 YFSETQ. Trimming left V 0 bases short and J 0 bases short, with 9 bases between. The CDR3 loop reads CASSLEGAMNTEAFF. CDR3 DNA: TGCGCCAGCAGCTTGGAAGGAGCAATGAACACTGAAGCTTTCTTT. Looking up the rest from reference TRBV5-1 and TRBJ1-1 gives the full variable domain: KAGVTQTPRYLIKTRGQQVTLSCSPISGHRSVSWYQQTPGQGLQFLFEYFSETQRNKGNFPGRFSGRQFSNSRSEMNVSTLELGDSALYLCASSLEGAMNTEAFFGQGTRLTVV.

The chain recombines TRBV24-1 with TRBJ1-2, with D possibly matching TRBD1 (6 bases). Germline V gene sequence: CDR1 KGHDR, CDR2 SFDVKD. The CDR3 has 16 residues. V lost 11 bases and J lost 4, with 25 bases in between. The CDR3 is CARALGGHWGSYGYTF. The CDR3 nucleotides are TGTGCCAGGGCATTGGGGGGGCACTGGGGAAGCTATGGCTACACCTTC.

The chain employs TRBV6-1 and TRBJ2-5; maybe TRBD1 (5 bases). The CDR3 covers 15 residues. The ends were cut back, 2 bases at V and 2 bases at J, with 12 bases in the middle. Germline CDR1 is MNHNS and CDR2 is SASEGT. CDR3 residues: CASSERGSIQETQYF. The CDR3 coding sequence is TGTGCCAGCAGTGAAAGGGGCAGCATACAAGAGACCCAGTACTTC.

The V gene is TRBV19, the J gene TRBJ1-5; 7 positions agree with TRBD1. The CDR3 runs 15 residues. In germline, CDR1 is LNHDA, CDR2 SQIVND (reference sequence). After removal of 7 bases from V and 6 bases from J, the junction contained 12 bases not matched to a gene. This CDR3 is CASTSQSGGRQPQHF. CDR3 coding DNA: TGTGCCAGTACCTCACAATCAGGGGGACGTCAGCCCCAGCATTTT.

The chain employs TRBV5-1 and TRBJ1-1; D is possibly TRBD1 (5 bases). CDR1 SGHRS and CDR2 YFSETQ come from the germline V gene. V lost 6 bases and J 6 bases, leaving 21 bases between the germline ends. This CDR3 contains 15 residues. Here the CDR3 reads CASKKGATEGAEAFF. CDR3 coding DNA: TGCGCCAGCAAAAAAGGGGCGACTGAAGGGGCTGAAGCTTTCTTT.

The rearrangement uses TRBV27 and TRBJ1-4, with D unresolved. Germline lookup yields CDR1 MNHEY and CDR2 SMNVEV (reference sequence). CDR3 size: 16 residues. Trimming took 6 bases from V and 7 from J, leaving 21 bases between them. CDR3 coding DNA: TGTGCCAGCAGCCCAAATCCGGCGGGGTCGGGTGAAAAACTGTTTTTT. Its translation is CASSPNPAGSGEKLFF. Drawing the rest from reference TRBV27 and TRBJ1-4, the complete variable domain is EAQVTQNPRYLITVTGKKLTVTCSQNMNHEYMSWYRQDPGLGLRQIYYSMNVEVTDKGDVPEGYKVSRKEKRNFPLILESPSPNQTSLYFCASSPNPAGSGEKLFFGSGTQLSVL.

Notes on this clone: Distinct nucleotide sequences in the sample also encode this CDR3. The chain recombines TRBV3-1 (or the pseudogene TRBV3-2) with TRBJ2-1, with D hard to call. The CDR3 is 12 amino acids. CDR1 and CDR2 from the germline V gene are LGHDT and YNNKEL (reference sequence). V lost 2 bases and J lost 6, with 5 bases in between. CDR3 protein: CASSQSLNEQFF. The CDR3 coding sequence is TGTGCCAGCAGCCAATCACTCAATGAGCAGTTCTTC.

V gene TRBV11-1 combines with J gene TRBJ2-1; D not resolved. CDR3 size: 13 residues. Germline V gives CDR1 SGHAT, CDR2 FQDESV (reference sequence). The V gene lost 6 bases and the J gene lost 6 bases, with 12 bases spanning the gap. In DNA form, the CDR3 reads TGTGCCAGCAGGAATCCCCCCGGCAATGAGCAGTTCTTC. Encoded protein: CASRNPPGNEQFF.

The J gene is TRBJ1-4, the V gene TRBV19; no clear D gene. The CDR3 runs to 16 residues. The V and J ends lost 4 bases and 3 bases respectively, with 15 bases between them. CDR1 is LNHDA, CDR2 SQIVND, per germline (reference sequence). For the CDR3, the DNA is TGTGCCAGTAGTAGCGATCGTTCAGGTCCTAATGAAAAACTGTTTTTT. Translation gives CASSSDRSGPNEKLFF.

The chain has TRBV4-1 and TRBJ2-6; tentative D call: TRBD1 (5 bases). V was trimmed by 1 base and J by 4 bases, leaving 11 bases between them. CDR1 and CDR2 (germline): MGHRA, YSYEKL. The CDR3 covers 16 residues. The CDR3 nucleotides read TGCGCCAGCAGCCAAGTCAAGGGGTCCGGGGCCAACGTCCTGACTTTC. Residues: CASSQVKGSGANVLTF.

This clone has a single count. The CDR3 spells CASSPTHRGDEQFF. The DNA for the CDR3 is TGTGCCAGCAGCCCTACACACAGGGGCGATGAGCAGTTCTTC. V is TRBV6-4 and J is TRBJ2-1; 7 nucleotides line up with TRBD1. The junction had 10 bases not matched to a gene; V was cut back by 6 bases and J by 8 bases. CDR3 size: 14 residues. Germline V gene data show CDR1 as MRHNA and CDR2 as SNTAGT.

A note on this clone: Other nucleotide sequences from this sample produce the same CDR3. J is TRBJ1-2 and V is TRBV28; TRBD1 matches at 7 bases. The CDR3 consists of 13 residues. Per the germline V gene, CDR1 is MDHEN and CDR2 is SYDVKM. V was clipped by 5 bases and J by 4 bases; unmatched bases: 4. Here the CDR3 DNA reads TGTGCCAGCAGTCCAGGGGGAGGCTATGGCTACACCTTC. It codes for CASSPGGGYGYTF.

This sequence joins TRBV4-1 and TRBJ1-5, with TRBD1 as a possible D gene (6 bases). Per germline, CDR1 MGHRA and CDR2 YSYEKL. CDR3 length equals 15 residues. Trimming took 2 bases from V and 4 from J, leaving 12 bases between them. The CDR3 sequence is CASSQSGQTNQPQHF. In DNA form, the CDR3 reads TGCGCCAGCAGCCAATCCGGACAGACAAATCAGCCCCAGCATTTT.